The 4 T cell receptor beta chains below were found in one sample sequenced in a study of T-cell reconstitution after alpha-beta-depleted transplantation in children. A TCRbeta library incorporating unique molecular identifiers was prepared. TCRdb passed the PCR reads through MiXCR, listing each CDR3 protein once. The sample lists 400,000 to 500,000 distinct CDR3 sequences, about 11% occurring once. Sequencing used PBMCs from the stem cell graft donor, obtained from the stem cell graft. The receptors derive from a human donor who donated a stem cell graft to a child with acute myeloid leukemia.

The sample holds many counts of this clonotype. This rearrangement joins TRBV12-3 or TRBV12-4 to TRBJ1-5; 7 bases are a match to TRBD1. The CDR3 totals 13 residues. The junction had 2 bases not matched to a gene; V was cut back by 7 bases and J by 2 bases. The chain's CDR3 is CASNGQGNQPQHF. The CDR3 region has the DNA TGTGCCAGCAACGGACAGGGCAATCAGCCCCAGCATTTT.

The rearrangement uses TRBV4-3 and TRBJ2-2; a weak D match, TRBD1 (6 bases). This CDR3 has 15 residues. Germline V gene data show CDR1 as LGHNA and CDR2 as YSLEER. Trimming shortened V by 5 bases and J by 4 bases, and 14 bases separated the two germline ends. The CDR3 protein is CASSGEQGGTGELFF. The CDR3 DNA follows: TGCGCCAGCAGCGGGGAACAGGGCGGCACCGGGGAGCTGTTTTTT.

This clonotype was recorded a few times. The rearrangement uses TRBV10-3 and TRBJ2-1; 10 bases are shared with TRBD2. V lost 11 bases and J lost 10; bases outside the gene matches: 14. This CDR3 is built from 14 residues. Germline V gene sequence: CDR1 ENHRY, CDR2 SYGVKD. The CDR3 loop is CAVSSGGARREQFF. Written as DNA, the CDR3 is TGTGCCGTTTCAAGCGGGGGGGCTCGGCGGGAGCAGTTCTTC.

The chain has TRBV2 and TRBJ2-2; D unclear. From germline, CDR1 is SNHLY and CDR2 FYNNEI. Between the trimmed V and J ends, which lost 7 bases and 5 bases, there was a span of 11 bases. The CDR3 has 13 amino acids. The CDR3 DNA follows: TGTGCCAGCAAGGGTTGGTATACCGGGGAGCTGTTTTTT. Encoded protein: CASKGWYTGELFF.